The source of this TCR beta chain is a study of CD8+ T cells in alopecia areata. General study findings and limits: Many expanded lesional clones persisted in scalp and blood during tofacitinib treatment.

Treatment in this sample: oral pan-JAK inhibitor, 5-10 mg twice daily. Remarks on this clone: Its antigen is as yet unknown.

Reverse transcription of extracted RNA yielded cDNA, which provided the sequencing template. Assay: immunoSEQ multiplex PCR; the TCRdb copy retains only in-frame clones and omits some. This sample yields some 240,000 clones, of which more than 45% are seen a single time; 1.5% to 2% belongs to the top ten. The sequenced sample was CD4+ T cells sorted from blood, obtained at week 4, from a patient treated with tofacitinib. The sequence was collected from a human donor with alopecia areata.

The CDR3 protein is CASSPEGLQFF. CDR3 coding DNA: TGTGCCAGCAGTCCAGAAGGACTCCAGTTCTTC. This chain uses TRBV7-9 with TRBJ2-1, with D possibly matching TRBD2 (5 bases). CDR3 size: 11 residues. V was shortened by 6 bases and J by 13 bases, with 13 bases between the two germline ends. Germline values: CDR1 SEHNR, CDR2 FQNEAQ (reference sequence). Complete variable domain (other parts from reference TRBV7-9 and TRBJ2-1): DTGVSQNPRHKITKRGQNVTFRCDPISEHNRLYWYRQTLGQGPEFLTYFQNEAQLEKSRLLSDRFSAERPKGSFSTLEIQRTEQGDSAMYLCASSPEGLQFFGPGTRLTVL.